The 24 T cell receptor beta chains below come from one sample, sequenced in a study of blood T cell repertoires in COVID-19. TCRdb keeps only in-frame clones here, not all; method: immunoSEQ multiplex PCR. The top ten hold about 29% of the sample, which has about 84,000 clones, over 80% seen once. Input material: peripheral blood. The receptors were gathered from a woman of 80 years or more with acute or convalescent COVID-19.

The CDR3 DNA follows: TGTGCCAGCAGCTTCTCCGGGACTAGTACCGGGGAGCTGTTTTTT. Its translation: CASSFSGTSTGELFF. The chain carries TRBV9 and TRBJ2-2, with TRBD2 identical over 8 bases. There are 15 residues in the CDR3. The ends lost 4 bases at V and 5 bases at J; junction bases unmatched: 7. CDR1 and CDR2 (germline): SGDLS, YYNGEE.

The V and J genes are TRBV5-1 and TRBJ1-5, with TRBD1 identical over 8 bases. Trimming took 4 bases from V and 6 from J; bases not matched to a gene: 9. The CDR3 runs 15 residues. Germline values: CDR1 SGHRS, CDR2 YFSETQ. The CDR3 protein is CASSPGQGGTQPQHF. As DNA, the CDR3 is TGCGCCAGCAGCCCAGGACAGGGAGGGACTCAGCCCCAGCATTTT.

The chain has TRBV6-2 or TRBV6-3 and TRBJ2-2; tentatively, D is TRBD2 (7 bases). This CDR3 has 18 amino acids. CDR1 and CDR2 (germline): MNHEY, SVGEGT. Between the trimmed V and J ends, which lost 2 bases and 0 bases, there was a span of 16 bases. CDR3 residues: CASSYRPGGPSNTGELFF. The CDR3 coding sequence is TGTGCCAGCAGTTACCGCCCGGGGGGCCCCTCGAACACCGGGGAGCTGTTTTTT.

J is TRBJ2-3 and V is TRBV5-1; 8 positions match TRBD1. Germline V gives CDR1 SGHRS, CDR2 YFSETQ. After removal of 4 bases from V and 3 bases from J, the junction contained 4 bases not matched to a gene. The CDR3 length is 14 residues. The CDR3 nucleotides are TGCGCCAGCAGCCCACAGGGGGGAACAGATACGCAGTATTTT. It is translated as CASSPQGGTDTQYF.

V usage is TRBV6-5 and J usage is TRBJ2-7; 11 bases align to TRBD1. Germline CDR1 MNHEY, CDR2 SVGAGI. V was pared by 4 bases and J by 5 bases, with 10 bases of the junction left unmatched. The CDR3 runs to 16 residues. This CDR3 is CASSSGQGALSHEQYF. CDR3 in DNA: TGTGCCAGCAGTTCCGGACAGGGGGCTTTATCTCACGAGCAGTACTTC.

V is TRBV5-4 and J is TRBJ2-3; 12 nucleotides align to TRBD1. The germline gives CDR1 SGHNT, CDR2 YYREEE (reference sequence). The CDR3 runs 17 residues. Trimming at V came to 2 bases and at J to 5 bases, leaving 9 bases not matched to a gene. CDR3 DNA: TGTGCCAGCAGCTTAGGCGCGGGACAGGGGGCGAGAGATACGCAGTATTTT. It translates to CASSLGAGQGARDTQYF.

The rearrangement joins TRBV11-2 to TRBJ2-3; 12 bases align to TRBD2. CDR3 size: 19 residues. Germline CDR1 is SGHAT and CDR2 is FQNNGV. Unmatched junction bases numbered 12, after V lost 1 base and J lost 4 bases. The CDR3 loop reads CASSLGGLLAGGLADTQYF. The DNA of the CDR3 is TGTGCCAGCAGCTTAGGGGGCCTGCTAGCGGGAGGGCTGGCAGATACGCAGTATTTT.

This rearrangement joins TRBV19 to TRBJ1-3; D uncertain. The CDR3 contains 16 residues. V was cut by 3 bases and J by 0 bases, with 12 bases left in between. From germline, CDR1 is LNHDA and CDR2 SQIVND (reference sequence). The CDR3 region is CASSIHSGVSGNTIYF. The CDR3, as DNA: TGTGCCAGTAGTATCCACTCCGGGGTCTCTGGAAACACCATATATTTT.

Details on this clone: At one end, the junction sequence differs from germline, possibly due to a read error. This chain connects TRBV7-2 to TRBJ2-7; possible D gene TRBD1, 5 bases. Germline CDR1 is SGHTA and CDR2 is FQGNSA. The CDR3 extends over 14 amino acids. The CDR3 DNA reads TGTGCCAGCACCTTAGACAGTTACTCCTACGAGCAGTACTTC. Translated, it gives CASTLDSYSYEQYF.

This clone was detected only once. The chain uses TRBV7-9 and TRBJ2-3, with 10 bases matching TRBD2. The germline V gene has CDR1 SEHNR and CDR2 FQNEAQ (reference sequence). The trim removed 8 bases at V and 4 bases at J, leaving 9 bases unmatched. The CDR3 length is 15 residues. CDR3 in amino acids: CASGYTSGTPDTQYF. CDR3 nucleotides: TGTGCCAGCGGATATACTAGCGGGACCCCAGATACGCAGTATTTT.

In DNA, the CDR3 is TGCGCCAGCAGCTCGCTACGAGACTCCGGGACAGCTCACTACGAGCAGTACTTC. This sequence encodes CASSSLRDSGTAHYEQYF. The chain joins TRBV5-1 to TRBJ2-7, with 7 nucleotides matching TRBD1. Germline CDR1 is SGHRS and CDR2 is YFSETQ. The CDR3 is made up of 18 amino acids. The ends lost 3 bases at V and 3 bases at J; junction bases unmatched: 18.

This chain connects TRBV10-3 to TRBJ2-7, with TRBD2 as a possible D gene (5 bases). From germline, CDR1 is ENHRY and CDR2 SYGVKD. CDR3 length equals 15 residues. The V gene lost 2 bases and the J gene lost 5 bases, with 16 bases spanning the gap. The CDR3 DNA follows: TGTGCCATCAGTGAGCCGTTTCGAGGGTATGACGAGCAGTACTTC. This sequence encodes CAISEPFRGYDEQYF.

This chain uses TRBV28 with TRBJ2-3, with 10 nucleotides matching TRBD1. This CDR3 contains 14 residues. J was trimmed by 7 bases and V by 4 bases; bases with no gene match: 5. Germline V gene lookup returns CDR1 MDHEN and CDR2 SYDVKM. CDR3: CASSSPGQGHTQYF. Here the CDR3 DNA reads TGTGCCAGCAGTTCCCCGGGACAGGGGCATACGCAGTATTTT. Supplemented by reference TRBV28 and TRBJ2-3, the full variable domain reads DVKVTQSSRYLVKRTGEKVFLECVQDMDHENMFWYRQDPGLGLRLIYFSYDVKMKEKGDIPEGYSVSREKKERFSLILESASTNQTSMYLCASSSPGQGHTQYFGPGTRLTVL.

The chain combines TRBV11-3 with TRBJ2-5; D is perhaps TRBD1 (6 bases). The CDR3 spans 14 residues. CDR1 SGHNT and CDR2 YENEEA come from the germline V gene. Trimming stripped 1 base from V and 5 bases from J, with 11 bases between. The CDR3 is CASSLGGGEETQYF. As DNA, the CDR3 is TGTGCCAGCAGCTTAGGAGGGGGAGAGGAGACCCAGTACTTC.

The chain joins TRBV28 to TRBJ2-1; 7 nucleotides align to TRBD2. V shed 3 bases and J 0 bases; nucleotides not matched to a gene: 8. The CDR3 contains 17 residues. The V gene's germline CDR1 is MDHEN and CDR2 SYDVKM. CDR3 DNA sequence: TGTGCCAGCAGTTTTTTCCCTAGCGGACGCTCCTACAATGAGCAGTTCTTC. It is translated as CASSFFPSGRSYNEQFF.

V usage is TRBV7-9 and J usage is TRBJ2-1; TRBD2 agrees at 13 bases. Germline CDR1 reads SEHNR; CDR2 reads FQNEAQ (reference sequence). This CDR3 comprises 17 residues. V gave up 5 bases and J gave up 8 bases; unmatched junction bases: 12. The CDR3 region is CASSRDPGLAGKYEQFF. The CDR3 region has the DNA TGTGCCAGCAGCCGAGACCCGGGACTAGCGGGAAAGTATGAGCAGTTCTTC. The whole variable domain, filled in from reference TRBV7-9 and TRBJ2-1, reads DTGVSQNPRHKITKRGQNVTFRCDPISEHNRLYWYRQTLGQGPEFLTYFQNEAQLEKSRLLSDRFSAERPKGSFSTLEIQRTEQGDSAMYLCASSRDPGLAGKYEQFFGPGTRLTVL.

The genes are TRBV3-1 (or the pseudogene TRBV3-2) and TRBJ2-7; TRBD2 is a possible D gene (5 bases). V was shortened by 4 bases and J by 3 bases, with 13 bases between the two germline ends. Germline V lookup: CDR1 LGHDT, CDR2 YNNKEL (reference sequence). There are 14 residues in the CDR3. The CDR3 DNA follows: TGTGCCAGCAGCCTAAGCGGAGCCCACTACGAGCAGTACTTC. Encoded protein: CASSLSGAHYEQYF.

The rearrangement joins TRBV7-9 to TRBJ2-1; TRBD2 matches 8 bases. V gave up 3 bases and J gave up 4 bases; unmatched junction bases: 8. The CDR3 is made up of 16 amino acids. Germline CDR1 SEHNR, CDR2 FQNEAQ (reference sequence). The CDR3 protein is CASSFSGLDRYNEQFF. For the CDR3, the DNA is TGTGCCAGCAGCTTTTCGGGACTAGACCGGTACAATGAGCAGTTCTTC.

This chain links TRBV5-1 with TRBJ2-2; TRBD2 might be the D (5 bases). V lost 4 bases and J 1 base, leaving 8 bases between the germline ends. CDR1 is SGHRS and CDR2 is YFSETQ in the germline V gene. CDR3 length: 14 amino acids. The CDR3 DNA reads TGCGCCAGCAGCGCCGGGGTGAACACCGGGGAGCTGTTTTTT. It is translated as CASSAGVNTGELFF.

This clone was observed a handful of times. J is TRBJ1-5 and V is TRBV2; weak D call: TRBD1 (5 bases). V lost 6 bases and J 0 bases, leaving 9 bases between the germline ends. CDR3 length: 14 amino acids. In germline, CDR1 is SNHLY, CDR2 FYNNEI. The CDR3 loop is CASSATVSNQPQHF. For the CDR3, the DNA is TGTGCCAGCAGCGCGACAGTTAGCAATCAGCCCCAGCATTTT.

This chain uses TRBV10-3 with TRBJ2-7; 9 bases agree with TRBD1. This CDR3 is 14 amino acids long. The V segment lost 5 bases and the J segment 3 bases; nucleotides outside the gene matches: 5. Germline CDR1 and CDR2: ENHRY and SYGVKD. CDR3 amino acids: CAISPPDRGYEQYF. The CDR3 bases are TGTGCCATCAGTCCCCCGGACAGGGGCTACGAGCAGTACTTC.

In this sample, this clone turned up a few times. The V call is TRBV4-1, the J call TRBJ2-1, with TRBD2 as a possible D gene (7 bases). The CDR3 consists of 15 residues. Trimming removed 4 bases from V and 5 bases from J, with 15 bases in between. CDR1 is MGHRA and CDR2 is YSYEKL in the germline V gene. The CDR3 here is CASSPGLGGNNEQFF. CDR3 coding DNA: TGCGCCAGCAGCCCCGGACTAGGGGGTAACAATGAGCAGTTCTTC.

This chain connects TRBV11-2 to TRBJ2-5, with 7 nucleotides matching TRBD1. Germline loops: CDR1 SGHAT, CDR2 FQNNGV. Trimming removed 5 bases from V and 0 bases from J; junction bases left unmatched: 6. The CDR3 runs 15 residues. In DNA, the CDR3 is TGTGCCAGCAGCCGACAGGGTAGCCACCAAGAGACCCAGTACTTC. Protein sequence: CASSRQGSHQETQYF.

This chain links TRBV5-1 with TRBJ2-3; D not resolved. The CDR3 contains 16 residues. Trimming shortened V by 1 base and J by 0 bases, and 12 bases separated the two germline ends. Germline V CDR1 and CDR2: SGHRS, YFSETQ. The CDR3 here is CASSLLLHASTDTQYF. CDR3 nucleotide sequence: TGCGCCAGCAGCTTGTTACTGCATGCTAGCACAGATACGCAGTATTTT. Complete variable domain (other parts from reference TRBV5-1 and TRBJ2-3): KAGVTQTPRYLIKTRGQQVTLSCSPISGHRSVSWYQQTPGQGLQFLFEYFSETQRNKGNFPGRFSGRQFSNSRSEMNVSTLELGDSALYLCASSLLLHASTDTQYFGPGTRLTVL.